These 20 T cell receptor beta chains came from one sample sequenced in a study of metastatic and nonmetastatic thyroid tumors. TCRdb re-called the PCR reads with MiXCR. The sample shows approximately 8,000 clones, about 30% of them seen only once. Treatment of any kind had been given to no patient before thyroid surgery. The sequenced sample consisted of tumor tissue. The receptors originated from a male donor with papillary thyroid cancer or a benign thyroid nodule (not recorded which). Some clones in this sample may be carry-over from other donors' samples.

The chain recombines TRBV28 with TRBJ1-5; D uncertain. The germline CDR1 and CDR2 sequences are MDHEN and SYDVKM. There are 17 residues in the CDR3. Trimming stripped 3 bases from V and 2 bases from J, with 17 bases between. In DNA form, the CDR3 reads TGTGCCAGCAGTTTTTGGTTGACAAATGATGGCAATCAGCCCCAGCATTTT. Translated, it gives CASSFWLTNDGNQPQHF.

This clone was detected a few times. The CDR3: CASSLQENEQFF. CDR3 DNA sequence: TGTGCCAGCAGTTTACAAGAAAATGAGCAGTTCTTC. The J gene is TRBJ2-1, the V gene TRBV28; D not certain. The germline V gene encodes CDR1 MDHEN and CDR2 SYDVKM. With 2 bases removed from V and 7 bases from J, the gap between germline ends came to 6 bases. This CDR3 spans 12 amino acids.

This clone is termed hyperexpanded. The CDR3, as DNA: TGTGCCAGCAGTGTGGGACTAGCGGGGGCCCTTGTCGAGCAGTACTTC. Its translation: CASSVGLAGALVEQYF. This chain joins TRBV6-2 or TRBV6-3 and TRBJ2-7; 14 positions match TRBD2. V shed 5 bases, J shed 6 bases, and the junction held 9 bases outside the gene matches. This CDR3 comprises 16 residues. Germline V lookup: CDR1 MNHEY, CDR2 SVGEGT.

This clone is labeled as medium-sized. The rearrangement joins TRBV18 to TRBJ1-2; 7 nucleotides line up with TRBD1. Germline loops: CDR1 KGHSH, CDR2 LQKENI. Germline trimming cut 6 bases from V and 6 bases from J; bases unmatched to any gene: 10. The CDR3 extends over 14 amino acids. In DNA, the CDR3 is TGTGCCAGCTCCCTTAGACAGGGAGAAGATGGCTACACCTTC. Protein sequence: CASSLRQGEDGYTF.

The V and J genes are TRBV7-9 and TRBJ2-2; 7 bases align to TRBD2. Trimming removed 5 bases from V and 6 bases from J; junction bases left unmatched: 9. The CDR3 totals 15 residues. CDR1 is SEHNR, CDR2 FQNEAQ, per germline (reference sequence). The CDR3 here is CASSPTLGGSGELFF. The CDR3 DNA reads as TGTGCCAGCAGCCCTACTCTGGGAGGGTCCGGGGAGCTGTTTTTT.

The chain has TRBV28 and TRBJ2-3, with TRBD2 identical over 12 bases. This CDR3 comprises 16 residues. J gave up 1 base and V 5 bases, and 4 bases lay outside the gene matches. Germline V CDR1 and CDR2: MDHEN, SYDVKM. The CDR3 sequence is CASSPRLAGGTDTQYF. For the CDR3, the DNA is TGTGCCAGCAGTCCCCGACTAGCGGGGGGCACAGATACGCAGTATTTT.

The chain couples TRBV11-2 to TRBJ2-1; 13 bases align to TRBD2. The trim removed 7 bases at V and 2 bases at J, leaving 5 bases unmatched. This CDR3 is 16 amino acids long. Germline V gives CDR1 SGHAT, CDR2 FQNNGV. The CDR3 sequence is CASTGTSGTTYNEQFF. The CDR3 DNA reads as TGTGCCAGCACCGGGACTAGCGGGACTACCTACAATGAGCAGTTCTTC.

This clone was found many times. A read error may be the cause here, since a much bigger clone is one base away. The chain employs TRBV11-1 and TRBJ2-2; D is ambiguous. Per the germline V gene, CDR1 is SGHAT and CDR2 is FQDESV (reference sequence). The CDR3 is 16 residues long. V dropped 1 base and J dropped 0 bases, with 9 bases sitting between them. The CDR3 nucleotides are TGTGCCAGCAGCTTAGGTGGCAGAGCGAACACCGGGGAGCTGTTTTTT. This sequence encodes CASSLGGRANTGELFF.

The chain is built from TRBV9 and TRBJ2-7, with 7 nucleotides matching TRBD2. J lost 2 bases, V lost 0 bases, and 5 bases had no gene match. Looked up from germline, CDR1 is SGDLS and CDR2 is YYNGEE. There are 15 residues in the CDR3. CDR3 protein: CASSVDPAGTYEQYF. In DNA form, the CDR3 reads TGTGCCAGCAGCGTAGATCCAGCGGGGACCTACGAGCAGTACTTC.

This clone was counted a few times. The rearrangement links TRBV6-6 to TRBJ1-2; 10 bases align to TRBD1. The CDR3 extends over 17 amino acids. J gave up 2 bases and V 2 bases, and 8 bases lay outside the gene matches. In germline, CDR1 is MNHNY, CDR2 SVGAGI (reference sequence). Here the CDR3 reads CASSYAGTGAGNYGYTF. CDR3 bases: TGTGCCAGCAGTTACGCCGGGACAGGGGCAGGAAACTATGGCTACACCTTC.

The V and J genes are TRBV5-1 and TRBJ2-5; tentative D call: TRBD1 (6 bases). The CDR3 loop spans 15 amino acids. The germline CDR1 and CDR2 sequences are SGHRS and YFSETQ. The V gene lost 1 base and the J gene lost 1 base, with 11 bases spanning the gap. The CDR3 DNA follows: TGCGCCAGCAGCTTGATTGGACAGAGCCAAGAGACCCAGTACTTC. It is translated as CASSLIGQSQETQYF.

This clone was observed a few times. The CDR3 region is CASSYPGQGEVFF. DNA for the CDR3: TGTGCCAGCAGTTATCCGGGACAGGGGGAGGTTTTCTTT. V and J are TRBV28 and TRBJ1-1; 11 nucleotides line up with TRBD1. The V gene's germline CDR1 is MDHEN and CDR2 SYDVKM. The V gene end was trimmed by 4 bases and the J gene end by 13 bases; junction bases not matched to a gene: 8. The CDR3 runs to 13 residues.

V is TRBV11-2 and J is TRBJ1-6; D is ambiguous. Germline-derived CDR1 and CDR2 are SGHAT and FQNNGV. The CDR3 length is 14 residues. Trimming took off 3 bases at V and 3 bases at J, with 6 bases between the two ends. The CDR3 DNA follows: TGTGCCAGCAGCTTTGCGCTCTATAATTCACCCCTCCACTTT. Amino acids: CASSFALYNSPLHF.

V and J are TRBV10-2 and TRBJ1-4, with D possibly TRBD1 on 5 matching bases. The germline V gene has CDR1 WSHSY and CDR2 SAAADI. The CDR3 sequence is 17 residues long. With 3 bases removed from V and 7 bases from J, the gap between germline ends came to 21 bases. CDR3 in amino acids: CASSDLPIDLRGEKLFF. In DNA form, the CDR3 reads TGCGCCAGCAGTGACCTACCGATTGACCTTAGGGGTGAAAAACTGTTTTTT.

The CDR3: CASSRDPETQYF. The CDR3 coding sequence is TGTGCCAGCAGCCGTGATCCAGAGACCCAGTACTTC. The genes are TRBV3-1 and TRBJ2-5, with no clear D. Germline CDR1 LGHDT, CDR2 YNNKEL (reference sequence). The V end lost 4 bases, the J end lost 4 bases, and 7 bases lay between the germline ends. This CDR3 has 12 amino acids.

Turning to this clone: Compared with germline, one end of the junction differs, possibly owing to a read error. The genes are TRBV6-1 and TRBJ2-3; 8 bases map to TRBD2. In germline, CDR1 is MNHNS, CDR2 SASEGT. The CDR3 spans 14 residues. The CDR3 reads CASSGGPSPETQYF. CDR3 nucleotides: TGTGCCAGCTCGGGAGGGCCCTCCCCAGAAACGCAGTATTTT.

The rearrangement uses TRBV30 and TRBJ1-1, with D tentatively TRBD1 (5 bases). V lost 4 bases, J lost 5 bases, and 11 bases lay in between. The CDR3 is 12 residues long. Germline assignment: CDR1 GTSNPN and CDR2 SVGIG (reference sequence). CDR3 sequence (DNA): TGTGCCTGGACAGCGAAGGGGACTGAAGCTTTCTTT. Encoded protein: CAWTAKGTEAFF.

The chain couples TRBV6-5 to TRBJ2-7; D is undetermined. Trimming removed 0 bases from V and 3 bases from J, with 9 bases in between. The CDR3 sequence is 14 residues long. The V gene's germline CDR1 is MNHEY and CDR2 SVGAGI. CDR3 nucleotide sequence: TGTGCCAGCAGTTACTCCAGACTCAACTACGAGCAGTACTTC. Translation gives CASSYSRLNYEQYF.

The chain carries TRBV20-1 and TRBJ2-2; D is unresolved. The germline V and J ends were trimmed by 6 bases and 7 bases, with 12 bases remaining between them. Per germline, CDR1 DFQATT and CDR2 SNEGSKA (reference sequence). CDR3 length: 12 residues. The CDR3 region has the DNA TGCAGTGCCACGTCGGTGGGCGGGGAGCTGTTTTTT. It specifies CSATSVGGELFF.

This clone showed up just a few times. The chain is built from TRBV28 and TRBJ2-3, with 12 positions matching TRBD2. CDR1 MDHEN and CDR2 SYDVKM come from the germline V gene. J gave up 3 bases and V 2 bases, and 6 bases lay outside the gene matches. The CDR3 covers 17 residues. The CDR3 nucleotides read TGTGCCAGCAGTTTAGAATGGCTAGCGGGAGGGACAGATACGCAGTATTTT. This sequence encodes CASSLEWLAGGTDTQYF.